The 16 T cell receptor beta chains below come from one sample, sequenced in a study of T cells in Graves' hyperthyroidism and ophthalmopathy. Amplification of TCR beta CDR3 regions used RNA as the template. HTBI primers were employed in a first-round RT-PCR of the TCR CDR3. TCRdb reanalysed the multiplex PCR reads using MiXCR and keeps one entry per CDR3 protein. The sample comprises about 840,000 distinct CDR3 sequences, about 38% of which are singletons, and over 8% rests with the top ten. Sequenced: blood. The source is a young man with Graves' hyperthyroidism.

This rearrangement joins TRBV6-5 to TRBJ1-2; D is undetermined. Looked up from germline, CDR1 is MNHEY and CDR2 is SVGAGI. Trimming left V 3 bases short and J 0 bases short, with 14 bases between. The CDR3 sequence is 16 residues long. This chain's CDR3 is CASSYGGSRANYGYTF. CDR3 sequence (DNA): TGTGCCAGCAGTTATGGAGGTAGCAGAGCTAACTATGGCTACACCTTC.

This chain links TRBV9 with TRBJ2-7; TRBD1 aligns across 8 bases. The CDR3 is 15 amino acids. CDR1 is SGDLS, CDR2 YYNGEE, per germline. V gave up 5 bases and J gave up 5 bases; unmatched junction bases: 12. The CDR3 nucleotides are TGTGCCAGCAGTTACTCAAACAGGGGGTCCCACGAGCAGTACTTC. Translated: CASSYSNRGSHEQYF.

This clonotype was found many times. The rearrangement links TRBV7-9 to TRBJ1-5; D call uncertain. The CDR3 has 14 amino acids. The V end was cut by 5 bases, the J end by 5 bases, with 13 bases between. Germline V gene sequence: CDR1 SEHNR, CDR2 FQNEAQ (reference sequence). As DNA, the CDR3 is TGTGCCAGCAGCGATTACAGAAAAGATCAGCCCCAGCATTTT. Amino acids: CASSDYRKDQPQHF.

This clonotype was seen more than once but under ten times. The chain carries TRBV9 and TRBJ2-6; D is unresolved. The CDR3 totals 15 residues. The V end lost 0 bases, the J end lost 0 bases, and 4 bases lay between the germline ends. Germline V gene lookup returns CDR1 SGDLS and CDR2 YYNGEE. For the CDR3, the DNA is TGTGCCAGCAGCGTAGGTGACTCTGGGGCCAACGTCCTGACTTTC. Protein sequence: CASSVGDSGANVLTF.

This clonotype was seen a single time. The chain couples TRBV25-1 to TRBJ1-6; TRBD1 aligns across 7 bases. There are 16 residues in the CDR3. Germline CDR1 is MGHDK and CDR2 is SYGVNS. J was trimmed by 5 bases and V by 6 bases; bases with no gene match: 10. As DNA, the CDR3 is TGTGCCAGCAGCCACCTCTCGACAGGGAATAATTCACCCCTCCACTTT. It encodes CASSHLSTGNNSPLHF.

This chain joins TRBV29-1 and TRBJ2-5; a possible D gene is TRBD1 (5 bases). This CDR3 is 14 amino acids long. V was shortened by 1 base and J by 8 bases, with 17 bases between the two germline ends. CDR1 is SQVTM, CDR2 ANQGSEA, per germline. The CDR3 nucleotides read TGCAGCGTTGAAGCACCAGGGCCCGTCGACACCCAGTACTTC. Its protein is CSVEAPGPVDTQYF.

This clonotype was found many times. The chain uses TRBV10-3 and TRBJ1-1; 10 nucleotides align to TRBD1. CDR1 is ENHRY, CDR2 SYGVKD, per germline. The CDR3 has 14 residues. The ends lost 6 bases at V and 4 bases at J; junction bases unmatched: 5. The CDR3 reads CAIRGTGETTEAFF. In DNA, the CDR3 is TGTGCCATCAGAGGGACAGGGGAAACCACTGAAGCTTTCTTT.

This clonotype was observed at least ten times. A read error may account for a junction end that differs from germline. V and J are TRBV2 and TRBJ1-6; the D is unclear. This CDR3 region has 15 residues. Germline loops: CDR1 SNHLY, CDR2 FYNNEI. In DNA, the CDR3 is TGTGCCAGCAGGGAAGAGATGCTCGGCTGGGATTCCCTCCACTTT. This translates into CASREEMLGWDSLHF. Full variable domain (remainder filled in from reference TRBV2 and TRBJ1-6): EPEVTQTPSHQVTQMGQEVILRCVPISNHLYFYWYRQILGQKVEFLVSFYNNEISEKSEIFDDQFSVERPDGSNFTLKIRSTKLEDSAMYFCASREEMLGWDSLHFGNGTRLTVT.

The chain joins TRBV19 to TRBJ1-2; 8 positions agree with TRBD1. Per germline, CDR1 LNHDA and CDR2 SQIVND (reference sequence). The CDR3 extends over 14 amino acids. Germline trimming cut 9 bases from V and 4 bases from J; bases unmatched to any gene: 10. CDR3 coding DNA: TGTGCCAGCAGTTTAGGGACAGGAACCTATGGCTACACCTTC. As protein: CASSLGTGTYGYTF.

This clonotype was seen a single time. The V gene is TRBV2, the J gene TRBJ2-2; unclear D gene. V lost 3 bases to trimming and J lost 6 bases, with 11 bases between them. This CDR3 is 14 amino acids long. CDR1 and CDR2 from the germline V gene are SNHLY and FYNNEI. CDR3 region: CASSDPFGSGELFF. CDR3 DNA: TGTGCCAGCAGTGATCCCTTTGGGTCCGGGGAGCTGTTTTTT.

This clonotype was seen at least ten times. The rearrangement uses TRBV10-3 and TRBJ2-7, with 9 bases that match TRBD1. Germline V CDR1 and CDR2: ENHRY, SYGVKD. After removal of 2 bases from V and 7 bases from J, the junction contained 9 bases not matched to a gene. The CDR3 is made up of 15 amino acids. CDR3 DNA sequence: TGTGCCATCAGTGAGCCGGGACAGGGTTATCGAGAGCAGTACTTC. It translates to CAISEPGQGYREQYF.

The chain carries TRBV2 and TRBJ2-3; D is ambiguous. V lost 4 bases to trimming and J lost 10 bases, with 9 bases between them. From germline, CDR1 is SNHLY and CDR2 FYNNEI. This CDR3 contains 11 residues. The CDR3 DNA reads TGTGCCAGCAGTGCTCGCCTTGCGCAGTATTTT. It codes for CASSARLAQYF.

The V and J genes are TRBV12-3 or TRBV12-4 and TRBJ1-5; 9 bases are a match to TRBD1. The V and J ends lost 6 bases and 5 bases, in that order; junction bases with no gene match: 8. This CDR3 has 15 amino acids. This CDR3 reads CASSIGTGRYQPQHF. In DNA form, the CDR3 reads TGTGCCAGCAGCATCGGGACAGGGAGGTATCAGCCCCAGCATTTT.

This clonotype was counted many times. The chain couples TRBV7-2 to TRBJ2-5; TRBD2 agrees at 13 bases. The CDR3 spans 16 residues. V lost 5 bases and J lost 5; bases outside the gene matches: 8. Germline V lookup: CDR1 SGHTA, CDR2 FQGNSA. For the CDR3, the DNA is TGTGCCAGCAGCCCTAGACTAGCGGGAGGCGGGGAGACCCAGTACTTC. Protein sequence: CASSPRLAGGGETQYF.

The sample holds many counts of this clonotype. The J gene is TRBJ1-1, the V gene TRBV7-9; D gene unclear. V lost 7 bases, J lost 2 bases, and 17 bases lay in between. The CDR3 spans 15 residues. CDR1 and CDR2 (germline): SEHNR, FQNEAQ (reference sequence). For the CDR3, the DNA is TGTGCCAGCACCCTAGAGATGGGTAGAAACACTGAAGCTTTCTTT. Protein sequence: CASTLEMGRNTEAFF. Drawing the rest from reference TRBV7-9 and TRBJ1-1, the complete variable domain is DTGVSQNPRHKITKRGQNVTFRCDPISEHNRLYWYRQTLGQGPEFLTYFQNEAQLEKSRLLSDRFSAERPKGSFSTLEIQRTEQGDSAMYLCASTLEMGRNTEAFFGQGTRLTVV.

This clonotype was picked up a small number of times. Relative to the germline gene, one junction end is altered; a read error may explain this. This chain's CDR3 is CSARGSSGRVQYF. CDR3 sequence (DNA): TGCAGTGCCAGAGGGTCTAGCGGGAGGGTACAGTACTTC. J is TRBJ2-7 and V is TRBV20-1, with 12 positions matching TRBD2. The germline V gene has CDR1 DFQATT and CDR2 SNEGSKA (reference sequence). The CDR3 sequence is 13 residues long.